The 18 T cell receptor beta chains below come from one sample, sequenced in a study of CD8 T cells in Susac syndrome. Reverse transcription of about 0.5 to 1 ug RNA used random hexamers. One entry per CDR3 protein results from TCRdb running MiXCR on the immunoSEQ multiplex PCR reads. The sample has roughly 120,000 distinct CDR3 sequences, approximately 93% seen once. Sequencing used CD4+ T cells from PBMCs. Every receptor here comes from a human donor with multiple sclerosis.

Here the CDR3 DNA reads TGTGCCAGCAGTTACTCGTCCCCCCCGGACCGTTCACCCCTCCACTTT. This gives the protein CASSYSSPPDRSPLHF. The V call is TRBV6-6, the J call TRBJ1-6; unclear D gene. V dropped 0 bases and J dropped 9 bases, with 15 bases sitting between them. The germline CDR1 and CDR2 sequences are MNHNY and SVGAGI (reference sequence). This CDR3 spans 16 amino acids.

The chain carries TRBV15 and TRBJ1-5, with TRBD1 matching 10 bases. Trimming took 0 bases from V and 8 from J; bases not matched to a gene: 4. The CDR3 totals 15 residues. The germline V gene encodes CDR1 LNHNV and CDR2 YYDKDF (reference sequence). CDR3 DNA: TGTGCCACCAGCAGAGACGACAGGGGGCTGGAGCCCCAGCATTTT. Protein: CATSRDDRGLEPQHF.

The V and J genes are TRBV2 and TRBJ1-1; D remains ambiguous. The CDR3 has 15 residues. The V end lost 5 bases, the J end lost 2 bases, and 15 bases lay between the germline ends. Germline V CDR1 and CDR2: SNHLY, FYNNEI. CDR3 residues: CASSLTGQANTEAFF. The CDR3 DNA follows: TGTGCCAGCAGTCTCACCGGGCAGGCCAACACTGAAGCTTTCTTT.

J is TRBJ1-6 and V is TRBV3-1; 9 bases fit TRBD1. CDR3 length: 16 residues. V was pared by 1 base and J by 10 bases, with 8 bases of the junction left unmatched. Per the germline V gene, CDR1 is LGHDT and CDR2 is YNNKEL (reference sequence). Here the CDR3 DNA reads TGTGCCAGCAGCCAAGGAGGGGACAGGGCTGGATCACCCCTCCACTTT. It yields the protein CASSQGGDRAGSPLHF.

The V gene is TRBV6-1, the J gene TRBJ2-3; 9 bases map to TRBD2. The V and J ends lost 7 bases and 3 bases, in that order; junction bases with no gene match: 5. Germline values: CDR1 MNHNS, CDR2 SASEGT. The CDR3 covers 14 residues. The CDR3 region is CASKSGGTTDTQYF. CDR3 sequence (DNA): TGTGCCAGCAAAAGCGGGGGGACAACAGATACGCAGTATTTT.

The rearrangement links TRBV20-1 to TRBJ2-3, with TRBD2 identical over 7 bases. V lost 6 bases, J lost 4 bases, and 10 bases stayed unmatched. The germline V gene encodes CDR1 DFQATT and CDR2 SNEGSKA (reference sequence). The CDR3 length is 14 residues. Written as DNA, the CDR3 is TGCAGTGCCTCCCGGGGGGATCTATCAGATACGCAGTATTTT. This encodes CSASRGDLSDTQYF.

The V and J genes are TRBV7-9 and TRBJ1-1, with D possibly TRBD1 on 6 matching bases. The CDR3 has 12 amino acids. Germline V CDR1 and CDR2: SEHNR, FQNEAQ (reference sequence). Trimming took 5 bases from V and 7 from J, leaving 11 bases between them. CDR3 in amino acids: CASSRGAGEAFF. As DNA, the CDR3 is TGTGCCAGCAGCCGGGGGGCGGGTGAAGCTTTCTTT.

The chain links TRBV2 to TRBJ1-2, with D unclear. CDR1 is SNHLY, CDR2 FYNNEI, per germline. Trimming removed 7 bases from V and 8 bases from J, with 11 bases in between. CDR3 length equals 11 residues. Here the CDR3 reads CASTGPAGYTF. The DNA of the CDR3 is TGTGCCAGCACTGGGCCGGCCGGCTACACCTTC.

The chain joins TRBV20-1 to TRBJ1-2, with 10 nucleotides matching TRBD1. Germline V gene data show CDR1 as DFQATT and CDR2 as SNEGSKA (reference sequence). V lost 6 bases, J lost 6 bases, and 7 bases stayed unmatched. CDR3 length equals 13 residues. CDR3 bases: TGCAGTGCAGCCTCGGGACAGGGGAATGGCTACACCTTC. Translating gives CSAASGQGNGYTF.

J is TRBJ1-1 and V is TRBV3-1; D is perhaps TRBD1 (5 bases). Trimming pared 2 bases from V and 1 base from J, leaving 11 bases between. In germline, CDR1 is LGHDT, CDR2 YNNKEL (reference sequence). This CDR3 comprises 15 residues. CDR3 protein: CASSQRDRKNTEAFF. The DNA for the CDR3 is TGTGCCAGCAGCCAACGGGACCGCAAGAACACTGAAGCTTTCTTT.

J is TRBJ1-2 and V is TRBV10-3; D unclear. CDR3 length: 13 residues. Trimming shortened V by 0 bases and J by 8 bases, and 10 bases separated the two germline ends. CDR1 is ENHRY and CDR2 is SYGVKD in the germline V gene. CDR3 nucleotide sequence: TGTGCCATCAGTGAGTCAAAAGGGTTCGGCTACACCTTC. Amino acids: CAISESKGFGYTF.

The chain links TRBV29-1 to TRBJ1-2, with D tentatively TRBD1 (6 bases). Looked up from germline, CDR1 is SQVTM and CDR2 is ANQGSEA. CDR3 length equals 14 residues. Deletions cut 0 bases from V and 6 bases from J, with 14 bases between. The CDR3 protein is CSVEDPQGFNGYTF. The CDR3 DNA follows: TGCAGCGTTGAAGACCCCCAGGGGTTTAATGGCTACACCTTC.

This clonotype was found once. The chain has TRBV6-2 or TRBV6-3 and TRBJ1-1; 9 bases are shared with TRBD1. This CDR3 has 15 residues. Per germline, CDR1 MNHEY and CDR2 SVGEGT. After removal of 5 bases from V and 7 bases from J, the junction contained 11 bases not matched to a gene. The CDR3 DNA reads TGTGCCAGCAGTCCCCAGAACAGGGGGCGGGATGAAGCTTTCTTT. This codes for CASSPQNRGRDEAFF.

The chain joins TRBV7-2 to TRBJ2-5; D is unclear. Germline assignment: CDR1 SGHTA and CDR2 FQGNSA. Trimming removed 4 bases at V and 7 bases at J, with 19 bases between. This CDR3 has 15 amino acids. In nucleotides, the CDR3 is TGTGCCAGCAGCTCGTCGGCCAGCAAGGCGGTGACCCAGTACTTC. Encoded protein: CASSSSASKAVTQYF.

This rearrangement joins TRBV5-1 to TRBJ1-4; D uncertain. The CDR3 spans 13 residues. V was trimmed by 2 bases and J by 6 bases, leaving 8 bases between them. The germline V gene has CDR1 SGHRS and CDR2 YFSETQ. The CDR3 is CASSFSVDEKLFF. CDR3 sequence (DNA): TGCGCCAGCAGCTTCAGTGTAGATGAAAAACTGTTTTTT.

This clonotype is a singleton in its sample. Here the CDR3 DNA reads TGTGCCATCAGGTTACAGGGGGAATATGGCTACACCTTC. As protein: CAIRLQGEYGYTF. The chain couples TRBV10-3 to TRBJ1-2; the match to TRBD1 covers 8 bases. The CDR3 loop spans 13 amino acids. With V trimmed by 6 bases and J by 5 bases, 5 bases remained unmatched. Germline values: CDR1 ENHRY, CDR2 SYGVKD.

This sequence joins TRBV5-4 and TRBJ2-5; tentative D call: TRBD2 (6 bases). V was trimmed by 1 base and J by 4 bases, leaving 11 bases between them. Germline lookup yields CDR1 SGHNT and CDR2 YYREEE (reference sequence). This CDR3 is built from 14 residues. The CDR3 DNA reads as TGTGCCAGCAGCTTGAGGGACTCAGGAGAGACCCAGTACTTC. It specifies CASSLRDSGETQYF.

The chain employs TRBV12-3 or TRBV12-4 and TRBJ1-5; 7 bases agree with TRBD1. With V trimmed by 5 bases and J by 4 bases, 5 bases remained unmatched. The CDR3 consists of 14 residues. CDR3 protein: CASSRAGQNQPQHF. CDR3 in DNA: TGTGCCAGCAGTCGAGCGGGACAGAATCAGCCCCAGCATTTT.